This T cell receptor (beta chain) was sequenced for a study of response to subunit inactivated influenza vaccine. Study-wide points: Each seasonal flu vaccination may recruit only limited new T cells, authors suggested.

TCRdb used MiXCR to reprocess the RT-PCR reads, holding one entry per CDR3 protein. There are 650,000 to 700,000 distinct CDR3 sequences in the sample; less than 20% occur only once, and more than 9% lies in the top ten. CDR3 length: 15 residues. V lost 5 bases and J 10 bases, leaving 18 bases between the germline ends. Germline CDR1 is MNHNS and CDR2 is SASEGT. This clonotype has a handful of counts. Its antigen remains unknown. The source is a man aged 45-65 years who received an inactivated influenza vaccine. The material was PBMCs from blood, obtained 11 to 12 days after vaccination. The chain couples TRBV6-1 to TRBJ1-6; weak D call: TRBD1 (6 bases). The chain's CDR3 is CASSRGGRGSSPLHF. Written as DNA, the CDR3 is TGTGCCAGCAGTCGGGGGGGCAGGGGCAGCTCACCCCTCCACTTT.